Here is one TCR beta chain with its context. Its antigen specificity is not known. Base qualities were left out, and no much larger clone turns up one base away. Per the germline V gene (reference sequence), LNHNV is the CDR1 and YYDKDF is the CDR2. Including the terminal cysteine and phenylalanine, the CDR3 comprises 14 residues. The sequence is cut down to CDR3 DNA, 42 bases in frame from base 1. V was cut back by 1 base and J by 9 bases, leaving a gap of 13 bases between them. Whole blood was collected in K2EDTA tubes by collaborating institutions according to the institutions' own protocols. For TCRbeta analysis, collaborator samples were shipped as frozen whole blood, as isolated PBMCs, or as DNA extracted from either sample type. The data were taken from a study of blood T cell repertoires in COVID-19 (dated by TCRdb to 2019 to 2021). Notes on the research overall: The collaborator samples originated in the United States, Italy and Spain and spanned the acute and convalescent phases of COVID-19. HLA class I and class II types, where available, came from metadata supplied by the sample provider rather than from assay-based typing. The repertoires were made available in a free public database intended to serve as a resource for research on the immune response to SARS-CoV-2. Subjects who had been exposed to COVID-19, were actively infected with it, or had recovered from it provided the deeply sampled blood TCRbeta repertoires that made up the dataset. The prospective study material was composed of cDNA or gDNA derived from T cells, B-cell-depleted T cells, or PBMCs. Samples were obtained from the ongoing ImmuneRACE study (first 160 participants) and from some 1,300 subjects provided by 6 global collaborators. A de-identified subject ID, COVID-19 status, age in years and sex were almost always included in the sample metadata.

The immunoSEQ Assay, a bias-controlled multiplex PCR, was used to amplify TCRbeta CDR3 regions from genomic DNA. As for the authors' bioinformatics: Within the assay, amplification of reference gene primers was used to estimate how many nucleated cells each sample contained. To quantify the absolute abundance of each unique TCRbeta CDR3 rearrangement, sequence reads were collapsed and filtered. Productive Simpson clonality was computed per sample as the square root of Simpson's diversity index over productive rearrangements. TCRdb obtained this table from immuneACCESS and retained in-frame rearrangements with V and J assigned. These tables miss some clones; where compared with another copy, unresolved V genes account for less than half of the shortfall, and the remainder is unexplained. Clone size and V and J calls were adopted from that table, with D and trimming inferred from the DNA. For this sample the table gives roughly 180,000 clones, of which more than 80% were detected only once. Roughly 8% of the sample belongs to the ten largest clones.

Overall study results and their limits: Clinical and demographic metadata were provided uncurated, with the amount varying by source and participant.

Sequencing was carried out using peripheral blood. The receptor's source is a woman aged 60 to 75 with acute or convalescent COVID-19. The chain was built from TRBV15 and TRBJ1-5; confidence is insufficient to name the D gene. The bases are TGTGCCACCAGCAGAGCTTCAGACAAACGGCCCCAGCATTTT. It codes for CATSRASDKRPQHF.